These 31 T cell receptor beta chains came from one sample sequenced in a study of T cells expressing NK-cell markers. TCRdb re-called the 5' RACE reads and shows each CDR3 protein once, DNA omitted. The sample table sets out 400,000 to 450,000 distinct CDR3 sequences. Sequenced material: blood T cells: a sorted CD56 or NKG2C T cell subset, CD4+ or CD8+ T cells, or bulk PBMC T cells (not recorded which). The source of these receptors is a woman aged 18 to 75 in good health.

The rearrangement uses TRBV25-1 and TRBJ2-3; there is no DNA to check the TCRdb D call of TRBD2. This CDR3 has 19 amino acids. The germline gives CDR1 MGHDK, CDR2 SYGVNS. The CDR3 sequence: CASSEGTSGRTPQVDTQYF. Together with reference TRBV25-1 and TRBJ2-3, the CDR3 gives the full variable domain: EADIYQTPRYLVIGTGKKITLECSQTMGHDKMYWYQQDPGMELHLIHYSYGVNSTEKGDLSSESTVSRIRTEHFPLTLESARPSHTSQYLCASSEGTSGRTPQVDTQYFGPGTRLTVL.

This chain links TRBV6-4 with TRBJ2-2; the TRBD1 assignment by TCRdb is unverifiable without DNA. The germline gives CDR1 MRHNA, CDR2 SNTAGT. This CDR3 has 14 residues. CDR3 sequence: CASSFNREAGELFF.

J is TRBJ2-1 and V is TRBV4-1. From germline, CDR1 is MGHRA and CDR2 YSYEKL. The CDR3 is made up of 17 amino acids. The CDR3: CASSQDLEPISYNEQFF.

The chain combines TRBV28 with TRBJ2-7. This CDR3 is 13 amino acids long. Germline V gene sequence: CDR1 MDHEN, CDR2 SYDVKM. CDR3 loop: CASSFGSSYEQYF.

This chain connects TRBV24-1 to TRBJ2-3; with no DNA, the TCRdb D assignment of TRBD1 cannot be verified. Germline assignment: CDR1 KGHDR and CDR2 SFDVKD. The CDR3 loop spans 17 amino acids. The CDR3 sequence is CATSDHGRTEITDTQYF.

The chain is built from TRBV29-1 and TRBJ1-2; TCRdb gives TRBD1 as the D gene, but with no DNA this cannot be confirmed. Looked up from germline, CDR1 is SQVTM and CDR2 is ANQGSEA. The CDR3 consists of 14 residues. The CDR3 reads CSVRTGGANYGYTF.

The CDR3 loop reads CASTDARANYGYTF. The V call is TRBV12-3 or TRBV12-4, the J call TRBJ1-2. This CDR3 is built from 14 residues.

V and J are TRBV11-2 and TRBJ1-4; TCRdb designates TRBD1, a call that cannot be tested without DNA. The CDR3 runs 17 residues. CDR1 is SGHAT and CDR2 is FQNNGV in the germline V gene. CDR3 sequence reads: CASSLDPPTGHNEKLFF.

J is TRBJ2-4 and V is TRBV7-9; TCRdb calls TRBD1, which cannot be checked without DNA. Germline V gene data show CDR1 as SEHNR and CDR2 as FQNEAQ (reference sequence). The CDR3 length is 16 residues. This CDR3 is CASSEPRGEGKNIQYF.

The V and J genes are TRBV19 and TRBJ2-3; as DNA is missing, the TRBD1 call by TCRdb cannot be tested. This CDR3 contains 16 residues. CDR1 and CDR2 (germline): LNHDA, SQIVND (reference sequence). The CDR3 loop reads CASSPRPGTGGYAQYF.

The CDR3 reads CASSLTVWDGGDSYNEQFF. This chain joins TRBV7-3 and TRBJ2-1. The CDR3 spans 19 residues. In germline, CDR1 is SGHTA, CDR2 FQGTGA.

This rearrangement joins TRBV19 to TRBJ1-3; the D call from TCRdb, TRBD1, cannot be confirmed without DNA. The germline V gene encodes CDR1 LNHDA and CDR2 SQIVND (reference sequence). The CDR3 spans 14 residues. The CDR3 sequence is CASSSPTGLNTIYF.

The gene calls are TRBV27 and TRBJ1-5; the D gene TCRdb calls, TRBD1, cannot be checked with no DNA. This CDR3 is 14 amino acids long. Germline V gene data show CDR1 as MNHEY and CDR2 as SMNVEV (reference sequence). CDR3 sequence: CASSLQGTNQPQHF.

The V and J genes are TRBV12-3 or TRBV12-4 and TRBJ2-7; the TCRdb D gene call, TRBD2, has no DNA to confirm it. The CDR3 has 18 residues. The CDR3 loop reads CASRRAGKQGLLPYEQYF.

V usage is TRBV6-5 and J usage is TRBJ1-5; TCRdb's D gene call, TRBD1, goes unchecked for lack of DNA. Germline values: CDR1 MNHEY, CDR2 SVGAGI. The CDR3 runs 14 residues. This chain's CDR3 is CASSYDSFNQPQHF.

The J gene is TRBJ2-4, the V gene TRBV4-2. The CDR3 sequence is 15 residues long. Germline CDR1 LGHNA, CDR2 YNFKEQ. Here the CDR3 reads CASSQEGAAKNIQYF.

The V and J genes are TRBV12-3 or TRBV12-4 and TRBJ2-5; absent DNA, TCRdb's TRBD2 call cannot be checked. The CDR3 has 16 residues. The CDR3 is CASRGTSGGLRETQYF.

The chain carries TRBV5-1 and TRBJ2-1; TCRdb designates TRBD2, a call that cannot be tested without DNA. In germline, CDR1 is SGHRS, CDR2 YFSETQ. The CDR3 is 17 residues long. The CDR3 sequence is CASSSTLTSGGYNEQFF.

The CDR3 protein is CAGGTPEGANYEQYF. This chain joins TRBV30 and TRBJ2-7; TCRdb picks TRBD1, but there is no DNA to check that call. The CDR3 contains 15 residues. Germline V lookup: CDR1 GTSNPN, CDR2 SVGIG (reference sequence).

The chain combines TRBV19 with TRBJ2-1; absent DNA, TCRdb's TRBD2 call cannot be checked. The CDR3 sequence is 14 residues long. From germline, CDR1 is LNHDA and CDR2 SQIVND (reference sequence). CDR3 sequence reads: CASSMLAGGNEQFF.

The rearrangement joins TRBV6-1 to TRBJ2-3; TCRdb's assignment of TRBD1 cannot be checked, as there is no DNA. The CDR3 has 15 amino acids. Per the germline V gene, CDR1 is MNHNS and CDR2 is SASEGT. The CDR3 sequence is CATTPGRGPRDTQYF.

This chain joins TRBV5-1 and TRBJ2-5; TCRdb proposes TRBD1, but this gene call is untestable without DNA. The length of the CDR3 is 16 residues. Germline-derived CDR1 and CDR2 are SGHRS and YFSETQ. The chain's CDR3 is CASSQMSTGYQETQYF.

J is TRBJ1-1 and V is TRBV9; TCRdb lists TRBD1, though no DNA is available to test this call. The CDR3 has 16 residues. In germline, CDR1 is SGDLS, CDR2 YYNGEE. The CDR3 here is CASSVRTGRTNTEAFF.

This chain joins TRBV15 and TRBJ1-5. The CDR3 loop spans 13 amino acids. Germline CDR1 reads LNHNV; CDR2 reads YYDKDF (reference sequence). CDR3 amino acids: CATSRDWAQPQHF. Based on the CDR3 plus reference TRBV15 and TRBJ1-5, the full variable domain is DAMVIQNPRYQVTQFGKPVTLSCSQTLNHNVMYWYQQKSSQAPKLLFHYYDKDFNNEADTPDNFQSRRPNTSFCFLDIRSPGLGDTAMYLCATSRDWAQPQHFGDGTRLSIL.

The rearrangement joins TRBV29-1 to TRBJ2-3; there is no DNA to check the TCRdb D call of TRBD1. The CDR3 length is 15 residues. Germline V gives CDR1 SQVTM, CDR2 ANQGSEA. CDR3 amino acids: CSVEGLGAVTDTQYF.

V gene TRBV20-1 combines with J gene TRBJ2-3; TCRdb's D call of TRBD1 is untestable without DNA. CDR1 is DFQATT and CDR2 is SNEGSKA in the germline V gene (reference sequence). CDR3 length: 13 amino acids. CDR3: CSAPRDGPDTQYF.

The chain links TRBV9 to TRBJ2-2; TCRdb's assignment of TRBD2 cannot be checked, as there is no DNA. This CDR3 comprises 18 residues. The V gene's germline CDR1 is SGDLS and CDR2 YYNGEE. The chain's CDR3 is CASSVGGLAGDHTGELFF.

The chain combines TRBV5-1 with TRBJ2-3; TCRdb names TRBD1, which stays unverified in the absence of DNA. The germline V gene has CDR1 SGHRS and CDR2 YFSETQ. The CDR3 spans 14 residues. This chain's CDR3 is CASSYAPGTDTQYF.

The V call is TRBV6-5, the J call TRBJ2-1; TCRdb's D call of TRBD2 is untestable without DNA. The germline CDR1 and CDR2 sequences are MNHEY and SVGAGI. This CDR3 contains 15 residues. The CDR3 sequence is CASSYPAGADNEQFF.

V gene TRBV12-3 or TRBV12-4 combines with J gene TRBJ2-1. The CDR3 sequence is 13 residues long. CDR3 sequence: CASSLNNYNEQFF.

The rearrangement links TRBV6-1 to TRBJ1-5; TCRdb reports TRBD1, a call that lacks DNA to check it against. CDR1 is MNHNS, CDR2 SASEGT, per germline. The CDR3 covers 14 residues. This chain's CDR3 is CASRTGTGDQPQHF.